One sample yielded the 2 T cell receptor beta chains listed below, sequenced in a study of shared clonotypes between healthy human individuals. Sequencing used immunoSEQ multiplex PCR; TCRdb keeps in-frame clones, though not all of them. The sample carries 2 million to 2.5 million clones, approximately 94% recorded once. The sequenced sample consisted of naive CD4+ T cells sorted from blood. Subset reported: CD45RA+ positively selected. These receptor sequences come from a man between 18 and 35 years old in good health.

This clone was counted once. The V gene is TRBV4-1, the J gene TRBJ2-7; 7 positions agree with TRBD2. From germline, CDR1 is MGHRA and CDR2 YSYEKL. V lost 4 bases and J lost 3; bases outside the gene matches: 6. CDR3 length equals 14 residues. The CDR3: CASSPPGRVYEQYF. CDR3 in DNA: TGCGCCAGCAGCCCACCAGGGAGGGTCTACGAGCAGTACTTC.

CDR3 nucleotide sequence: TGTGCCACCTCCCCTCAGAACTATGGCTACACCTTC. It encodes CATSPQNYGYTF. V and J are TRBV7-9 and TRBJ1-2; no firm D call. Trimming removed 10 bases from V and 2 bases from J, with 11 bases in between. The CDR3 covers 12 residues. Germline CDR1 is SEHNR and CDR2 is FQNEAQ (reference sequence).